This TCR beta chain is from a study of early T cells in non-severe SARS-CoV-2 infection. Whole-study context: With bulk RNA from unsorted whole blood as input, sequencing yielded unpaired chains.

The protocol attached unique molecular identifiers to individual cDNA molecules. TCRdb processed the 5' RACE reads anew with MiXCR; each CDR3 protein has one entry. The table lists about 50,000 distinct CDR3 sequences, approximately 8% of them singletons, with approximately 4.4% in the top ten. A few counts support this clonotype. The antigen remains unidentified. The CDR3 runs 15 residues. Germline V gives CDR1 SNHLY, CDR2 FYNNEI. V was shortened by 5 bases and J by 2 bases, with 14 bases between the two germline ends. Whole-study results and caveats: There was a bias toward anti-spike CD8 responses in VDJdb matching, which missed private and CD4 specificities.

The TCR comes from an adult who was a healthcare worker with PCR-confirmed SARS-CoV-2 infection or an uninfected control (not recorded which). The sample was whole blood. The chain links TRBV2 to TRBJ2-3; D possibly corresponds to TRBD2 (6 bases). CDR3 in amino acids: CASSPAGSNTDTQYF. CDR3 in DNA: TGTGCCAGCAGTCCGGCGGGATCGAACACAGATACGCAGTATTTT.